These 29 T cell receptor beta chains came from one sample sequenced in a study of early T cells in non-severe SARS-CoV-2 infection. TCRdb reanalysed the 5' RACE reads using MiXCR and keeps one entry per CDR3 protein. This table holds 45,000 to 60,000 distinct CDR3 sequences, more than 9% found once. Material for sequencing was whole blood. These receptors were collected from an adult who was a healthcare worker with PCR-confirmed SARS-CoV-2 infection or an uninfected control (not recorded which).

This clonotype was picked up a small number of times. The chain carries TRBV19 and TRBJ2-5, with 10 bases fitting TRBD1. This CDR3 spans 16 amino acids. The V gene end was trimmed by 3 bases and the J gene end by 5 bases; junction bases not matched to a gene: 9. Germline V gene lookup returns CDR1 LNHDA and CDR2 SQIVND (reference sequence). CDR3: CASSIQRTGGLETQYF. The CDR3 DNA follows: TGTGCCAGTAGTATCCAGAGGACAGGGGGTTTGGAGACCCAGTACTTC.

This clonotype was seen a few times. The rearrangement uses TRBV5-5 and TRBJ2-7; TRBD1 matches at 12 bases. From germline, CDR1 is SGHKS and CDR2 YYEKEE (reference sequence). This CDR3 contains 15 residues. V shed 0 bases and J 6 bases; nucleotides not matched to a gene: 4. The CDR3 sequence is CASSLVGQGAGEQYF. CDR3 nucleotides: TGTGCCAGCAGCTTGGTGGGACAGGGGGCAGGCGAGCAGTACTTC.

This chain uses TRBV21-1 with TRBJ2-7; TRBD1 reflects the table's D call only, with no check against the DNA. TRBV21-1 has pseudogene status. The CDR3 extends over 15 amino acids. The CDR3 DNA follows: TGTGCCAGCACCAAAAGGGACAAAGGACCCTACGAGCAGTACTTC. Its translation is CASTKRDKGPYEQYF.

V and J are TRBV4-1 and TRBJ1-1; D is uncertain. CDR3 length: 14 amino acids. With 7 bases removed from V and 1 base from J, the gap between germline ends came to 13 bases. Germline assignment: CDR1 MGHRA and CDR2 YSYEKL. The chain's CDR3 is CASKVVPRNTEAFF. CDR3 sequence (DNA): TGCGCCAGCAAAGTCGTCCCGAGGAACACTGAAGCTTTCTTT.

This clonotype has a handful of counts. This chain joins TRBV7-2 and TRBJ2-5, with TRBD1 matching 7 bases. CDR1 is SGHTA, CDR2 FQGNSA, per germline. The CDR3 loop spans 13 amino acids. V lost 3 bases and J lost 9; bases outside the gene matches: 7. As DNA, the CDR3 is TGTGCCAGCAGCTTCAGCTCGCAGGGGGCCCAGTACTTC. Residues: CASSFSSQGAQYF.

This clonotype was detected many times. The V gene is TRBV18, the J gene TRBJ2-4; D not certain. V was pared by 0 bases and J by 4 bases, with 10 bases between. This CDR3 spans 15 amino acids. Per the germline V gene, CDR1 is KGHSH and CDR2 is LQKENI. CDR3 nucleotides: TGTGCCAGCTCACCACCGGGCGGAATGAAAAACATTCAGTACTTC. This translates into CASSPPGGMKNIQYF.

CDR3 bases: TGTGCCAGCAGCCCCAGCCTTAATGAGCAGTTCTTC. The encoded protein is CASSPSLNEQFF. The rearrangement links TRBV4-2 to TRBJ2-1; no definite D call. The CDR3 loop spans 12 amino acids. The ends were cut back, 4 bases at V and 7 bases at J, with 8 bases in the middle. The germline V gene has CDR1 LGHNA and CDR2 YNFKEQ.

In its sample, this clonotype was seen a few times. The genes are TRBV7-3 and TRBJ2-1, with 10 positions matching TRBD2. V was clipped by 5 bases and J by 3 bases; unmatched bases: 4. The length of the CDR3 is 15 residues. Germline V gene data show CDR1 as SGHTA and CDR2 as FQGTGA. In nucleotides, the CDR3 is TGTGCCAGCAGCCGAGGACTAGCGGTCTACAATGAGCAGTTCTTC. Protein: CASSRGLAVYNEQFF.

This clonotype occurred a few times. The chain combines TRBV18 with TRBJ1-1, with 8 positions matching TRBD1. The ends lost 4 bases at V and 0 bases at J; junction bases unmatched: 7. The CDR3 is 16 amino acids. The germline CDR1 and CDR2 sequences are KGHSH and LQKENI. In DNA form, the CDR3 reads TGTGCCAGCTCACTCCAGGGGGCGGATATGAACACTGAAGCTTTCTTT. Amino acids: CASSLQGADMNTEAFF.

The chain joins TRBV7-9 to TRBJ2-1, with D possibly matching TRBD2 (6 bases). The length of the CDR3 is 15 residues. V was clipped by 4 bases and J by 2 bases, with 12 bases between them. Germline V gene data show CDR1 as SEHNR and CDR2 as FQNEAQ (reference sequence). Here the CDR3 DNA reads TGTGCCAGCAGCTGGGGGGACCCTACCTACAATGAGCAGTTCTTC. Translating gives CASSWGDPTYNEQFF.

In its sample, this clonotype was seen a few times. This chain connects TRBV11-3 to TRBJ1-6; tentatively, D is TRBD1 (5 bases). CDR1 is SGHNT, CDR2 YENEEA, per germline. Trimming cost V 2 bases and J 5 bases, with 10 bases left between them. The CDR3 has 15 amino acids. The CDR3, as DNA: TGTGCCAGCAGCTTACAGGGCACGGATAATTCACCCCTCCACTTT. This encodes CASSLQGTDNSPLHF.

This clonotype has at least ten counts. The chain combines TRBV6-5 with TRBJ1-1; D perhaps matches TRBD1 (6 bases). The V gene lost 5 bases and the J gene lost 0 bases, with 10 bases spanning the gap. The length of the CDR3 is 14 residues. Germline V gives CDR1 MNHEY, CDR2 SVGAGI. The CDR3 nucleotides read TGTGCCAGCAGTGAGGGGGGATTGAACACTGAAGCTTTCTTT. Protein: CASSEGGLNTEAFF.

V and J are TRBV6-2 or TRBV6-3 and TRBJ2-5; unclear D gene. The CDR3 consists of 12 residues. Trimming took off 2 bases at V and 3 bases at J, with 4 bases between the two ends. Germline V gene lookup returns CDR1 MNHEY and CDR2 SVGEGT. CDR3 sequence reads: CASSYEEETQYF. The CDR3 DNA sequence: TGTGCCAGCAGTTACGAGGAAGAGACCCAGTACTTC.

The chain carries TRBV10-3 and TRBJ2-6; a possible D gene is TRBD2 (6 bases). This CDR3 is built from 14 residues. Looked up from germline, CDR1 is ENHRY and CDR2 is SYGVKD. The V and J ends lost 11 bases and 0 bases respectively, with 11 bases between them. The CDR3 DNA follows: TGTGCCGCTGGGACTTCCTCTGGGGCCAACGTCCTGACTTTC. Protein: CAAGTSSGANVLTF.

There are many counts of this clonotype. The chain recombines TRBV7-2 with TRBJ2-6; D is perhaps TRBD1 (5 bases). Between the trimmed V and J ends, which lost 4 bases and 2 bases, there was a span of 12 bases. CDR3 length: 16 amino acids. Germline V gene sequence: CDR1 SGHTA, CDR2 FQGNSA. CDR3 sequence: CASSSQRGAGANVLTF. CDR3 bases: TGTGCCAGCAGCTCCCAAAGGGGTGCTGGGGCCAACGTCCTGACTTTC.

This clonotype has ten or more counts. The rearrangement links TRBV6-6 to TRBJ2-5; no reliable D call. With 5 bases removed from V and 7 bases from J, the gap between germline ends came to 14 bases. In germline, CDR1 is MNHNY, CDR2 SVGAGI (reference sequence). CDR3 length: 13 residues. The chain's CDR3 is CASSPAVDGTQYF. The CDR3 DNA is TGTGCCAGCAGTCCCGCGGTGGACGGGACCCAGTACTTC.

This clonotype was seen many times. The chain links TRBV5-5 to TRBJ1-2, with D possibly being TRBD1 (6 bases). The CDR3 loop spans 13 amino acids. The germline CDR1 and CDR2 sequences are SGHKS and YYEKEE (reference sequence). Trimming stripped 0 bases from V and 6 bases from J, with 9 bases between. The CDR3 reads CASSLVQGDGYTF. DNA for the CDR3: TGTGCCAGCAGCTTGGTACAGGGAGATGGCTACACCTTC.

The chain uses TRBV2 and TRBJ1-6; 7 bases line up with TRBD1. CDR1 SNHLY and CDR2 FYNNEI come from the germline V gene. CDR3 length equals 15 residues. The V segment lost 1 base and the J segment 10 bases; nucleotides outside the gene matches: 7. The CDR3 coding sequence is TGTGCCAGCAGTGAAGGAAGAAGGGGGCGATCACCCCTCCACTTT. Its translation: CASSEGRRGRSPLHF.

The chain links TRBV7-3 to TRBJ2-1, with D possibly TRBD2 on 5 matching bases. This CDR3 comprises 13 residues. Per germline, CDR1 SGHTA and CDR2 FQGTGA. Trimming took off 1 base at V and 9 bases at J, with 10 bases between the two ends. Written as DNA, the CDR3 is TGTGCCAGCAGCTTAAGGCTCGGGGTTGAGCAGTTCTTC. It is translated as CASSLRLGVEQFF.

The chain recombines TRBV6-5 with TRBJ2-3; weak D call: TRBD2 (6 bases). This CDR3 spans 16 amino acids. The V gene's germline CDR1 is MNHEY and CDR2 SVGAGI. Trimming removed 6 bases from V and 5 bases from J, with 21 bases in between. The CDR3 reads CASSHRLVSDRDTQYF. In DNA, the CDR3 is TGTGCCAGCAGCCATCGACTAGTATCTGATAGAGATACGCAGTATTTT.

This chain joins TRBV24-1 and TRBJ2-6, with TRBD1 as a possible D gene (7 bases). CDR3 size: 15 residues. Trimming removed 3 bases from V and 6 bases from J, with 11 bases in between. CDR1 KGHDR and CDR2 SFDVKD come from the germline V gene. The CDR3 DNA reads as TGTGCCACCAGTGATGCAGGGGGGCAGGCCAACGTCCTGACTTTC. This codes for CATSDAGGQANVLTF.

The CDR3 region is CSVGYGTLNEQYF. For the CDR3, the DNA is TGCAGCGTTGGTTACGGGACCCTAAACGAGCAGTACTTC. The chain links TRBV29-1 to TRBJ2-7; D tentatively reads TRBD1 or TRBD2 (5 bases each). Germline V gene sequence: CDR1 SQVTM, CDR2 ANQGSEA. The V gene lost 4 bases and the J gene lost 5 bases, with 15 bases spanning the gap. This CDR3 has 13 amino acids.

This clonotype was counted a few times. This CDR3 is CASSLGQGGDIQYF. The DNA for the CDR3 is TGTGCCAGCAGCTTAGGCCAGGGAGGGGACATTCAGTACTTC. This chain joins TRBV7-2 and TRBJ2-4, with 7 bases matching TRBD2. The CDR3 is 14 amino acids. CDR1 SGHTA and CDR2 FQGNSA come from the germline V gene. Germline trimming cut 1 base from V and 8 bases from J; bases unmatched to any gene: 5.

This clonotype has a count of ten or more. This chain uses TRBV29-1 with TRBJ1-1, with D possibly matching TRBD1 (6 bases). Trimming stripped 7 bases from V and 0 bases from J, with 12 bases between. CDR1 SQVTM and CDR2 ANQGSEA come from the germline V gene. The CDR3 sequence is 13 residues long. CDR3 nucleotides: TGCAGCGCAACCGGACAGTTGAACACTGAAGCTTTCTTT. It encodes CSATGQLNTEAFF.

This clonotype turned up a few times. The chain links TRBV7-2 to TRBJ1-5; the D gene is possibly TRBD1 (5 bases). Germline CDR1 SGHTA, CDR2 FQGNSA. Trimming stripped 5 bases from V and 10 bases from J, with 12 bases between. This CDR3 comprises 12 residues. In DNA form, the CDR3 reads TGTGCCAGCAGCAGGGACTCTCAACCCCAGCATTTT. Encoded protein: CASSRDSQPQHF.

This clonotype was observed many times. This chain connects TRBV5-5 to TRBJ2-7, with D possibly being TRBD2 (6 bases). Germline V gene lookup returns CDR1 SGHKS and CDR2 YYEKEE (reference sequence). V was cut by 0 bases and J by 2 bases, with 12 bases left in between. This CDR3 is 15 amino acids long. CDR3 amino acids: CASSLAPSDTYEQYF. Written as DNA, the CDR3 is TGTGCCAGCAGCTTGGCCCCTAGCGACACCTACGAGCAGTACTTC.

This clonotype was recorded a few times. This sequence joins TRBV5-1 and TRBJ1-1; TRBD1 agrees at 9 bases. The CDR3 sequence is 14 residues long. The trim removed 7 bases at V and 5 bases at J, leaving 9 bases unmatched. Per germline, CDR1 SGHRS and CDR2 YFSETQ. The CDR3 DNA sequence: TGCGCCAGCTCAAAATTGGGACAGGGAACTGAAGCTTTCTTT. As protein: CASSKLGQGTEAFF.

The chain combines TRBV6-6 with TRBJ1-1, with TRBD1 matching over 7 bases. The length of the CDR3 is 14 residues. CDR1 is MNHNY and CDR2 is SVGAGI in the germline V gene (reference sequence). V shed 4 bases and J 7 bases; nucleotides not matched to a gene: 9. The CDR3: CASSSPGQEDEAFF. As DNA, the CDR3 is TGTGCCAGCAGTTCCCCCGGACAGGAAGATGAAGCTTTCTTT.

This clonotype was seen many times. The V call is TRBV7-3, the J call TRBJ2-1; D might be TRBD1 or TRBD2, each matching 6 bases. Germline values: CDR1 SGHTA, CDR2 FQGTGA. The CDR3 is made up of 15 amino acids. V was clipped by 5 bases and J by 0 bases, with 11 bases between them. The CDR3 here is CASSPTGASYNEQFF. DNA for the CDR3: TGTGCCAGCAGCCCCACGGGGGCCTCCTACAATGAGCAGTTCTTC.